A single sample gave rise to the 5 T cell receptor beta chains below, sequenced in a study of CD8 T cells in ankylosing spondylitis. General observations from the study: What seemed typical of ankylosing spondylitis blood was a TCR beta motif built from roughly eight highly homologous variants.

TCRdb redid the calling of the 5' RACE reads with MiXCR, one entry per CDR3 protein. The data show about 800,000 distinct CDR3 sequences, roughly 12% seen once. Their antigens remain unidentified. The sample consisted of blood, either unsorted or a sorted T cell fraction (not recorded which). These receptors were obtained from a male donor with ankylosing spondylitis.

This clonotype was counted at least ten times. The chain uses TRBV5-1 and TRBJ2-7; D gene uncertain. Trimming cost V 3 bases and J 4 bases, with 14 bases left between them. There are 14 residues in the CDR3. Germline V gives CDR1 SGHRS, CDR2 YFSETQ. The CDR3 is CASSSRSPGYEQYF. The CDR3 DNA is TGCGCCAGCAGCTCCAGATCGCCCGGGTACGAGCAGTACTTC.

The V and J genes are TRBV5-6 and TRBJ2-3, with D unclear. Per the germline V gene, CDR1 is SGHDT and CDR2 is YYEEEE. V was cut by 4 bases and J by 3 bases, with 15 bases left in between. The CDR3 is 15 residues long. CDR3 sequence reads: CASSQVWTSTDTQYF. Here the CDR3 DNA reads TGTGCCAGCAGCCAGGTTTGGACGAGTACAGATACGCAGTATTTT.

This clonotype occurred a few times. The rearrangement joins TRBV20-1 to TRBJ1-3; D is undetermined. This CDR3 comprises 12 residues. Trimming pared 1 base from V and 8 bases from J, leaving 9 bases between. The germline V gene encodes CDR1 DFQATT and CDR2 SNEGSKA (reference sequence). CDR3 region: CSARVAGDTIYF. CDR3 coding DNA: TGCAGTGCTAGAGTGGCAGGCGACACCATATATTTT.

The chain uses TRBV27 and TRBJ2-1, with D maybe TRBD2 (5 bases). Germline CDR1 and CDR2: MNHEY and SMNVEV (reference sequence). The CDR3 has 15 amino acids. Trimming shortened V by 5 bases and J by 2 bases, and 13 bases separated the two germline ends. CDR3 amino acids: CASSPLAATYNEQFF. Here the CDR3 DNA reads TGTGCCAGCAGTCCCCTAGCTGCTACCTACAATGAGCAGTTCTTC.

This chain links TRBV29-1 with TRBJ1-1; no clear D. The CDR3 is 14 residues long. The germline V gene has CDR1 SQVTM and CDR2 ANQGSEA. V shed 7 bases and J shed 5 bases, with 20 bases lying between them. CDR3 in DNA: TGCAGCGCCCAAGTGGCCCGGGGAAAAACTGAAGCTTTCTTT. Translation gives CSAQVARGKTEAFF.